Listed here are 29 T cell receptor beta chains from one sample, sequenced in a study of blood T cells in healthy people across ages. PCR was performed a second time for roughly 7 to 12 cycles using a sample-barcoded 5' primer and a J-beta primer mix. MiXCR, applied by TCRdb to the 5' RACE reads, yields one record per CDR3 protein. Among about 800,000 distinct CDR3 sequences listed, 20% to 25% were seen once. This sample was shared with a second study, whose subject was T cells of mothers and their children.

Input material: blood. Receptors originate from a boy aged 5 to 17 in good health.

The V call is TRBV20-1, the J call TRBJ2-7; D is unresolved. V was pared by 0 bases and J by 2 bases, with 11 bases between. The CDR3 totals 14 residues. Germline CDR1 DFQATT, CDR2 SNEGSKA (reference sequence). The CDR3 DNA is TGCAGTGCTAGAGATCCCCTCTCCACCTACGAGCAGTACTTC. This translates into CSARDPLSTYEQYF.

The chain joins TRBV29-1 to TRBJ2-7; D is perhaps TRBD1 (6 bases). The CDR3 is 11 amino acids. The V gene lost 6 bases and the J gene lost 6 bases, with 12 bases spanning the gap. The germline V gene has CDR1 SQVTM and CDR2 ANQGSEA. CDR3 coding DNA: TGCAGCGTGGACAGTGCCTTCGAGCAGTACTTC. Its protein is CSVDSAFEQYF.

The chain combines TRBV7-9 with TRBJ1-2, with 9 nucleotides matching TRBD1. Germline-derived CDR1 and CDR2 are SEHNR and FQNEAQ (reference sequence). The CDR3 extends over 16 amino acids. The J segment lost 4 bases and the V segment lost 4 bases, leaving 10 bases of the junction unmatched. CDR3 loop: CASSSATGTGTYGYTF. Here the CDR3 DNA reads TGTGCCAGCAGCTCCGCGACCGGGACAGGGACCTATGGCTACACCTTC.

The chain employs TRBV29-1 and TRBJ1-1, with 7 nucleotides matching TRBD1. The CDR3 spans 12 residues. Germline V gene lookup returns CDR1 SQVTM and CDR2 ANQGSEA. V was pared by 7 bases and J by 1 base, with 3 bases of the junction left unmatched. The CDR3 region has the DNA TGCAGCGGTGGGACAGCGAACACTGAAGCTTTCTTT. Translating it yields CSGGTANTEAFF.

This clonotype was counted a few times. V and J are TRBV28 and TRBJ1-2; TRBD1 matches at 8 bases. The CDR3 totals 17 residues. The ends lost 6 bases at V and 0 bases at J; junction bases unmatched: 12. Germline V gives CDR1 MDHEN, CDR2 SYDVKM. CDR3 loop: CASSLGDRFGPNYGYTF. CDR3 coding DNA: TGTGCCAGCAGCCTTGGGGACAGGTTCGGGCCTAACTATGGCTACACCTTC.

The chain has TRBV5-1 and TRBJ2-5; unclear D gene. V dropped 2 bases and J dropped 3 bases, with 11 bases sitting between them. CDR1 is SGHRS and CDR2 is YFSETQ in the germline V gene. The CDR3 is 14 residues long. The CDR3 loop reads CASSFDSGEETQYF. CDR3 sequence (DNA): TGCGCCAGCAGCTTTGATTCAGGAGAAGAGACCCAGTACTTC.

This clonotype has a count of ten or more. The rearrangement uses TRBV9 and TRBJ2-5; 13 bases align to TRBD2. V lost 5 bases, J lost 5 bases, and 6 bases stayed unmatched. Germline-derived CDR1 and CDR2 are SGDLS and YYNGEE. This CDR3 comprises 15 residues. CDR3 nucleotide sequence: TGTGCCAGCAGTGTTGGACTAGCGGGAGTGGAGACCCAGTACTTC. Translating gives CASSVGLAGVETQYF.

This clonotype showed up just once. An end of the junction does not agree with germline; a read error may underlie this. The rearrangement joins TRBV7-3 to TRBJ2-1; D remains unclear. The end of the DNA fits TRBJ2-5 better, so the J call may be wrong. This CDR3 has 15 amino acids. The germline gives CDR1 SGHTA, CDR2 FQGTGA. The CDR3 region has the DNA TGTACCAGCAGCCTGAATGGACGGCCCCAAGAGACCCAGTACTTC. It is translated as CTSSLNGRPQETQYF.

This sequence joins TRBV2 and TRBJ2-1; D call uncertain. CDR1 is SNHLY, CDR2 FYNNEI, per germline. This CDR3 region has 15 residues. Trimming stripped 3 bases from V and 3 bases from J, with 12 bases between. Here the CDR3 DNA reads TGTGCCAGCAGTGATCAGGAACAGATCTACAATGAGCAGTTCTTC. Translated: CASSDQEQIYNEQFF. Supplemented by reference TRBV2 and TRBJ2-1, the full variable domain reads EPEVTQTPSHQVTQMGQEVILRCVPISNHLYFYWYRQILGQKVEFLVSFYNNEISEKSEIFDDQFSVERPDGSNFTLKIRSTKLEDSAMYFCASSDQEQIYNEQFFGPGTRLTVL.

This clonotype was observed a few times. Sequence at one end of the junction differs from germline and may be a read error. This chain joins TRBV6-2 or TRBV6-3 and TRBJ1-1; D might be TRBD1 (5 bases). The CDR3 runs to 13 residues. CDR1 MNHEY and CDR2 SVGEGT come from the germline V gene. The CDR3 region is CAGSYSSRERSIF. The CDR3 DNA reads TGTGCCGGCAGTTACTCCTCCAGGGAGAGATCGATCTTT.

The genes are TRBV13 and TRBJ1-1; D is unclear. Between the trimmed V and J ends, which lost 8 bases and 1 base, there was a span of 20 bases. The germline V gene has CDR1 PRHDT and CDR2 FYEKMQ (reference sequence). CDR3 size: 16 residues. The CDR3 DNA sequence: TGTGCCAGCTCTTTGGCTGGCTCCCTGGGGAACACTGAAGCTTTCTTT. This codes for CASSLAGSLGNTEAFF.

The chain is built from TRBV12-3 or TRBV12-4 and TRBJ2-7; 10 positions match TRBD1. This CDR3 has 14 residues. Trimming took 8 bases from V and 5 from J; bases not matched to a gene: 9. The CDR3 DNA follows: TGTGCCAGCGGGACCGGGACAGGGGACCACGAGCAGTACTTC. The encoded protein is CASGTGTGDHEQYF.

Turning to this clonotype: One end of the junction does not line up with germline, which may come from a read error. The rearrangement joins TRBV12-3 or TRBV12-4 to TRBJ2-5, with D possibly matching TRBD1 (6 bases). This CDR3 region has 14 residues. The chain's CDR3 is CASSLQGYQEAQYF. The CDR3 coding sequence is TGTGCCAGCAGCCTACAGGGCTACCAAGAGGCCCAGTACTTC.

This clonotype turned up a few times. The genes are TRBV20-1 and TRBJ2-7; D ambiguous. The V gene's germline CDR1 is DFQATT and CDR2 SNEGSKA (reference sequence). The CDR3 has 12 amino acids. The V and J ends lost 0 bases and 7 bases respectively, with 10 bases between them. The CDR3 here is CSARDGLREQYF. CDR3 coding DNA: TGCAGTGCTAGAGATGGCCTTCGAGAGCAGTACTTC.

The rearrangement uses TRBV7-2 and TRBJ2-1; TRBD1 might be the D (5 bases). This CDR3 spans 15 amino acids. Trimming took off 8 bases at V and 0 bases at J, with 14 bases between the two ends. Looked up from germline, CDR1 is SGHTA and CDR2 is FQGNSA. The CDR3 nucleotides are TGTGCCAGCTTGGGTTGGGGCTTCTCCTACAATGAGCAGTTCTTC. Translating it yields CASLGWGFSYNEQFF.

In this sample, this clonotype turned up a few times. The chain is built from TRBV20-1 and TRBJ2-3; no reliable D call. Trimming took off 3 bases at V and 2 bases at J, with 12 bases between the two ends. The CDR3 length is 14 residues. Germline V gene lookup returns CDR1 DFQATT and CDR2 SNEGSKA (reference sequence). The CDR3 loop reads CSARRGSHTDTQYF. As DNA, the CDR3 is TGCAGTGCTAGGCGTGGGTCCCACACAGATACGCAGTATTTT.

The chain couples TRBV4-3 to TRBJ2-7; D not resolved. Deletions cut 0 bases from V and 0 bases from J, with 9 bases between. This CDR3 spans 15 amino acids. Looked up from germline, CDR1 is LGHNA and CDR2 is YSLEER. The CDR3, as DNA: TGCGCCAGCAGCCAAGATACGTTAAGCTCCTACGAGCAGTACTTC. Protein sequence: CASSQDTLSSYEQYF.

The gene calls are TRBV13 and TRBJ1-2; weak D call: TRBD1 (5 bases). This CDR3 spans 13 amino acids. Germline V CDR1 and CDR2: PRHDT, FYEKMQ (reference sequence). V was cut by 5 bases and J by 2 bases, with 9 bases left in between. The CDR3 coding sequence is TGTGCCAGCAGCAACCGACAGAACTATGGCTACACCTTC. Translation: CASSNRQNYGYTF. Drawing the rest from reference TRBV13 and TRBJ1-2, the complete variable domain is AAGVIQSPRHLIKEKRETATLKCYPIPRHDTVYWYQQGPGQDPQFLISFYEKMQSDKGSIPDRFSAQQFSDYHSELNMSSLELGDSALYFCASSNRQNYGYTFGSGTRLTVV.

The chain combines TRBV7-9 with TRBJ1-2; the D is unclear. Germline V lookup: CDR1 SEHNR, CDR2 FQNEAQ (reference sequence). V lost 6 bases to trimming and J lost 6 bases, with 14 bases between them. There are 13 residues in the CDR3. In nucleotides, the CDR3 is TGTGCCAGCAGTCGGGTGATGTCAAATGGCTACACCTTC. Translation: CASSRVMSNGYTF.

This clonotype has just a few counts. The rearrangement links TRBV5-5 to TRBJ2-5; D might be TRBD2 (5 bases). This CDR3 is 12 amino acids long. Trimming took off 5 bases at V and 5 bases at J, with 10 bases between the two ends. The germline CDR1 and CDR2 sequences are SGHKS and YYEKEE (reference sequence). The CDR3 sequence: CASSWERETQYF. CDR3 DNA sequence: TGTGCCAGCAGTTGGGAGCGGGAGACCCAGTACTTC.

This clonotype turned up a few times. The chain links TRBV13 to TRBJ2-3; 7 bases fit TRBD2. Germline lookup yields CDR1 PRHDT and CDR2 FYEKMQ (reference sequence). The V and J ends lost 0 bases and 2 bases, in that order; junction bases with no gene match: 14. This CDR3 comprises 19 residues. The chain's CDR3 is CASSLGLGGAGPNTDTQYF. CDR3 bases: TGTGCCAGCAGCTTAGGCCTAGGAGGAGCGGGACCTAACACAGATACGCAGTATTTT. The full variable domain, completed using reference TRBV13 and TRBJ2-3, is AAGVIQSPRHLIKEKRETATLKCYPIPRHDTVYWYQQGPGQDPQFLISFYEKMQSDKGSIPDRFSAQQFSDYHSELNMSSLELGDSALYFCASSLGLGGAGPNTDTQYFGPGTRLTVL.

V usage is TRBV20-1 and J usage is TRBJ2-5; D is unclear. The J call could be wrong; TRBJ2-1 is a better fit for the DNA end. The V gene's germline CDR1 is DFQATT and CDR2 SNEGSKA (reference sequence). The CDR3 runs to 14 residues. CDR3 amino acids: CSARDLEVMDEQFF. Written as DNA, the CDR3 is TGCAGTGCTAGAGATCTCGAGGTTATGGATGAGCAGTTCTTC.

V is TRBV29-1 and J is TRBJ2-3; TRBD1 agrees at 7 bases. The CDR3 length is 13 residues. V was clipped by 7 bases and J by 4 bases; unmatched bases: 8. Germline values: CDR1 SQVTM, CDR2 ANQGSEA. CDR3 sequence (DNA): TGCAGCGAGGGGGCAACACAATCAGATACGCAGTATTTT. This translates into CSEGATQSDTQYF.

The chain carries TRBV28 and TRBJ1-2, with 7 bases aligning to TRBD1. CDR3 length equals 15 residues. From germline, CDR1 is MDHEN and CDR2 SYDVKM. V gave up 5 bases and J gave up 4 bases; unmatched junction bases: 10. In nucleotides, the CDR3 is TGTGCCAGCAGTGAGGTCCAGGGGGTCATCTATGGCTACACCTTC. Protein product: CASSEVQGVIYGYTF.

In its sample, this clonotype was seen many times. The rearrangement links TRBV5-1 to TRBJ2-5; D is ambiguous. V lost 0 bases, J lost 5 bases, and 5 bases lay in between. The CDR3 sequence is 12 residues long. Germline-derived CDR1 and CDR2 are SGHRS and YFSETQ. The CDR3 nucleotides read TGCGCCAGCAGCTTGGATGGGGAGACCCAGTACTTC. It yields the protein CASSLDGETQYF.

This clonotype was counted a few times. The genes are TRBV7-9 and TRBJ2-4; maybe TRBD2 (6 bases). Trimming took off 3 bases at V and 3 bases at J, with 21 bases between the two ends. Germline-derived CDR1 and CDR2 are SEHNR and FQNEAQ (reference sequence). The CDR3 sequence is 18 residues long. This chain's CDR3 is CASSFWADAGFGKNIQYF. CDR3 DNA: TGTGCCAGCAGCTTTTGGGCTGATGCGGGGTTCGGCAAAAACATTCAGTACTTC.

The V call is TRBV7-2, the J call TRBJ2-3; 8 bases fit TRBD2. V trimming: 5 bases; J trimming: 5 bases; junction bases outside the gene matches: 9. CDR1 is SGHTA and CDR2 is FQGNSA in the germline V gene. The CDR3 has 15 residues. The CDR3 loop is CASSVIGTSVDTQYF. The CDR3 region has the DNA TGTGCCAGCAGCGTAATCGGGACTAGTGTAGATACGCAGTATTTT.

The rearrangement links TRBV29-1 to TRBJ2-2; maybe TRBD1 (6 bases). The CDR3 runs 12 residues. Germline V lookup: CDR1 SQVTM, CDR2 ANQGSEA. V gave up 4 bases and J gave up 6 bases, with 9 bases separating them. For the CDR3, the DNA is TGCAGCGTTGTACAGGGCGCCGGGGAGCTGTTTTTT. Its protein product is CSVVQGAGELFF.

V gene TRBV7-2 combines with J gene TRBJ2-4; 7 nucleotides line up with TRBD1. The CDR3 contains 17 residues. After removal of 5 bases from V and 0 bases from J, the junction contained 10 bases not matched to a gene. Per germline, CDR1 SGHTA and CDR2 FQGNSA. The CDR3 region is CASSVGTAHLAKNIQYF. The CDR3 coding sequence is TGTGCCAGCAGCGTCGGGACAGCGCACCTAGCCAAAAACATTCAGTACTTC. The full variable domain, its missing parts supplied by reference TRBV7-2 and TRBJ2-4, is GAGVSQSPSNKVTEKGKDVELRCDPISGHTALYWYRQSLGQGLEFLIYFQGNSAPDKSGLPSDRFSAERTGGSVSTLTIQRTQQEDSAVYLCASSVGTAHLAKNIQYFGAGTRLSVL.